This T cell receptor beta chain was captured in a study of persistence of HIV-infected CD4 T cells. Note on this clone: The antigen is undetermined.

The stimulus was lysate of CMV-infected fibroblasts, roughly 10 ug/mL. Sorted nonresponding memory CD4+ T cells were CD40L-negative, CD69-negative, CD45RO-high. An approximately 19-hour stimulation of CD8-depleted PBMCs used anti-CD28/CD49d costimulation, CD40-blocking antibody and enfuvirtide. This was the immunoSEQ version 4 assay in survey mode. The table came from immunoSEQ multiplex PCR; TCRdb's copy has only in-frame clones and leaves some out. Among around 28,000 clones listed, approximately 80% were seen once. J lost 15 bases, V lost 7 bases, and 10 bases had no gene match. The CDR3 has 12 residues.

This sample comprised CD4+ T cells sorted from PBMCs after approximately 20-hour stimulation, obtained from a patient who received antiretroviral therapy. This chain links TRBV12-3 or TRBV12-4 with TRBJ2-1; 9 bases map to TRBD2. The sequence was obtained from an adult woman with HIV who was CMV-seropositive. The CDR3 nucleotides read TGTGCCAGCAACCCCGGCGGGAGGGGGCCGTTCTTC. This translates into CASNPGGRGPFF.